The 2 T cell receptor beta chains in this list originate from one sample, sequenced in a study of cytomegalovirus exposure and HLA in healthy donors. This PCR relied on a set of 60 Vbeta primers and 13 Jbeta primers. The repertoire was sequenced with immunoSEQ multiplex PCR; TCRdb's copy has only in-frame clones and lacks some. The data show over 150,000 clones, just over 75% seen once. The specimen sequenced was PBMCs. The source of these receptors is a woman aged 60-75 years in good health and CMV-seropositive.

This chain connects TRBV6-7 to TRBJ1-1; TRBD1 matches at 7 bases. TRBV6-7 is an ORF for which the function is uncertain. This CDR3 has 16 residues. V was clipped by 2 bases and J by 1 base; unmatched bases: 7. CDR3 protein: CASSYHNRGENTEAFF. The DNA of the CDR3 is TGTGCCAGCAGTTACCATAACAGGGGCGAGAACACTGAAGCTTTCTTT.

The chain has TRBV30 and TRBJ2-7; perhaps TRBD2 as D (7 bases). This CDR3 is built from 13 residues. The germline V gene has CDR1 GTSNPN and CDR2 SVGIG (reference sequence). The V gene lost 3 bases and the J gene lost 7 bases, with 16 bases spanning the gap. In DNA, the CDR3 is TGTGCCTGGAGACGGGGGGCCGCCAGGGAGCAGTACTTC. It specifies CAWRRGAAREQYF. Drawing the rest from reference TRBV30 and TRBJ2-7, the complete variable domain is SQTIHQWPATLVQPVGSPLSLECTVEGTSNPNLYWYRQAAGRGLQLLFYSVGIGQISSEVPQNLSASRPQDRQFILSSKKLLLSDSGFYLCAWRRGAAREQYFGPGTRLTVT.